This TCR beta chain was found in a study of shared T cell receptors in the human thymus. The CDR3 is 15 amino acids. Germline CDR1 MNHNY, CDR2 SVGAGI (reference sequence). V was clipped by 6 bases and J by 1 base, with 14 bases between them. Here immunoSEQ multiplex PCR was the method, and the copy in TCRdb shows in-frame clones only, minus some. The sample gives fewer than 700,000 clones, over 75% of which show up once; 0.0085% to 0.012% is in the top ten. These sequences were also reported in another study, on human thymus T cells. Per that study: Immunologically healthy infants in Finland undergoing congenital heart defect surgery were the donors.

The sequencing input was thymocytes. This chain links TRBV6-6 with TRBJ2-3; the D gene is possibly TRBD2 (6 bases). The TCR originated in a boy under two years old with a congenital heart defect. CDR3 sequence: CASRAGWEGTDTQYF. The CDR3, as DNA: TGTGCCAGCAGGGCCGGATGGGAGGGCACAGATACGCAGTATTTT.